Below, 2 T cell receptor beta chains from the same sample are listed, as sequenced in a study of OX40 agonist ivuxolimab in advanced cancers. Sequenced by immunoSEQ multiplex PCR; TCRdb stores in-frame clones only, minus some. The sample contains around 82,000 clones, 70% to 90% of which appear only once. The sequencing here drew on CD4+ or CD8+ T cells sorted from blood, taken in a trial of the OX40 agonist ivuxolimab. All receptors derive from an adult with an advanced solid tumor such as melanoma, head and neck, liver or kidney cancer.

The chain links TRBV9 to TRBJ1-4; a possible D gene is TRBD1 (5 bases). CDR3 length: 14 residues. Germline values: CDR1 SGDLS, CDR2 YYNGEE. Trimming removed 0 bases at V and 4 bases at J, with 7 bases between. The CDR3 here is CASSVGQINEKLFF. The CDR3 DNA is TGTGCCAGCAGCGTAGGACAGATTAATGAAAAACTGTTTTTT.

The chain couples TRBV7-2 to TRBJ2-7; D remains unclear. V shed 0 bases and J shed 7 bases, with 10 bases lying between them. CDR1 is SGHTA, CDR2 FQGNSA, per germline. This CDR3 is 13 amino acids long. DNA for the CDR3: TGTGCCAGCAGCTTAGCTTTTTCGGATGAGCAGTACTTC. Translation: CASSLAFSDEQYF.